This TCR beta chain was sequenced in a study of shared clonotypes between healthy human individuals. The overall study: The donor group consisted of two women and three men, aged 18 to 49. Donors had three CD4 naive, three CD4 memory, two CD8 naive and one CD8 memory plate apiece.

Germline-derived CDR1 and CDR2 are MNHEY and SVGAGI. V was clipped by 6 bases and J by 3 bases, with 14 bases between them. The CDR3 is 15 residues long. The authors distributed each subset's genomic DNA evenly over several immunoSEQ plates. Replicate PCRs from sorted subsets contained roughly 200 ng DNA, which is around 30,000 T cell genomes. The data were produced by immunoSEQ multiplex PCR, yet TCRdb's version contains in-frame clones alone and is incomplete. The sample lists 2 million or so clones; 95% were seen once. Specimen: naive CD4+ T cells sorted from blood. The subset is: CD45RA+ positively selected. The rearrangement joins TRBV6-5 to TRBJ2-2; D is perhaps TRBD2 (5 bases). The receptor's source is a man younger than 30 in good health. The CDR3 coding sequence is TGTGCCAGCAGCCGTTCCCTAGCCGACACCGGGGAGCTGTTTTTT. It is translated as CASSRSLADTGELFF.